Below, one TCR beta chain is given with its context. TCRdb ran MiXCR on the 5' RACE reads and lists one entry per CDR3 protein. Of approximately 600,000 distinct CDR3 sequences in the sample, about 7.6% were seen once. These data are taken from a study of identical twins. This CDR3 is 14 amino acids long. V was cut by 3 bases and J by 1 base, with 10 bases left in between. CDR1 and CDR2 (germline): SGDLS, YYNGEE. These records were also assigned to another study, of yellow fever vaccine responses in identical twins.

This TCR was sampled from a woman between 18 and 30 years old in good health. The gene calls are TRBV9 and TRBJ1-1; D gene unclear. Sequences were obtained from PBMCs. CDR3 sequence: CASSAVKENTEAFF. The DNA for the CDR3 is TGTGCCAGCAGCGCAGTCAAGGAGAACACTGAAGCTTTCTTT. Complete variable domain (other parts from reference TRBV9 and TRBJ1-1): DSGVTQTPKHLITATGQRVTLRCSPRSGDLSVYWYQQSLDQGLQFLIQYYNGEERAKGNILERFSAQQFPDLHSELNLSSLELGDSALYFCASSAVKENTEAFFGQGTRLTVV.